A single sample is the source of the 18 T cell receptor beta chains below, sequenced in a study of T cell responses to AZD1222 COVID-19 vaccine. The assay was immunoSEQ multiplex PCR, and TCRdb's table has in-frame clones only and misses some. The sample table sets out around 150,000 clones. The sequenced sample was peripheral blood. These receptors all come from an adult in good health.

V usage is TRBV12-3 or TRBV12-4 and J usage is TRBJ1-2, with D unclear. V was clipped by 3 bases and J by 8 bases, with 10 bases between them. This CDR3 comprises 12 residues. This CDR3 is CASSLGRKGYTF. CDR3 DNA sequence: TGTGCCAGCAGTTTGGGGAGGAAGGGCTACACCTTC.

The chain is built from TRBV9 and TRBJ1-4; D remains unclear. The CDR3 is 14 amino acids. The V and J ends lost 3 bases and 1 base respectively, with 7 bases between them. CDR1 SGDLS and CDR2 YYNGEE come from the germline V gene. The DNA of the CDR3 is TGTGCCAGCAGCGCGATGGGAACTAATGAAAAACTGTTTTTT. Protein product: CASSAMGTNEKLFF.

V is TRBV21-1 and J is TRBJ2-5. TRBV21-1 is an annotated pseudogene. The CDR3 contains 11 residues. The CDR3 DNA is TGTGCCAGCAGCAAAAGGGAGACCCAGTACTTC. Translating it yields CASSKRETQYF.

The V gene is TRBV18, the J gene TRBJ2-5; D is perhaps TRBD2 (5 bases). V dropped 3 bases and J dropped 5 bases, with 13 bases sitting between them. Germline CDR1 reads KGHSH; CDR2 reads LQKENI. The CDR3 has 14 amino acids. For the CDR3, the DNA is TGTGCCAGCTCACCGGACCCCTCGGGGGAGACCCAGTACTTC. Translation gives CASSPDPSGETQYF.

J is TRBJ2-1 and V is TRBV5-1, with TRBD1 as a possible D gene (5 bases). The germline CDR1 and CDR2 sequences are SGHRS and YFSETQ. The ends were cut back, 4 bases at V and 4 bases at J, with 18 bases in the middle. The CDR3 runs 16 residues. The CDR3 here is CASSVDRLGAYNEQFF. The DNA for the CDR3 is TGCGCCAGCAGCGTAGACAGATTAGGGGCTTACAATGAGCAGTTCTTC.

This chain joins TRBV3-1 (or the pseudogene TRBV3-2) and TRBJ2-5, with D possibly being TRBD1 (5 bases). This CDR3 is built from 14 residues. Germline V lookup: CDR1 LGHDT, CDR2 YNNKEL (reference sequence). Between the trimmed V and J ends, which lost 1 base and 0 bases, there was a span of 6 bases. The DNA for the CDR3 is TGTGCCAGCAGCCAAGGGGGCCACCAAGAGACCCAGTACTTC. Protein product: CASSQGGHQETQYF.

V gene TRBV6-5 combines with J gene TRBJ1-1; TRBD1 agrees at 7 bases. The V gene's germline CDR1 is MNHEY and CDR2 SVGAGI. The CDR3 contains 16 residues. V trimming: 2 bases; J trimming: 8 bases; junction bases outside the gene matches: 14. CDR3 region: CASSYRQGVSPTEAFF. CDR3 DNA sequence: TGTGCCAGCAGTTACAGGCAGGGGGTGTCCCCTACGGAAGCTTTCTTT.

This sequence joins TRBV5-4 and TRBJ2-5; maybe TRBD2 (5 bases). V was cut by 1 base and J by 1 base, with 8 bases left in between. Germline CDR1 SGHNT, CDR2 YYREEE (reference sequence). The CDR3 loop spans 14 amino acids. The CDR3 DNA reads as TGTGCCAGCAGCTTGAAGGCGGGCCAAGAGACCCAGTACTTC. Protein: CASSLKAGQETQYF.

This rearrangement joins TRBV7-3 to TRBJ2-3, with 10 nucleotides matching TRBD2. The ends lost 5 bases at V and 4 bases at J; junction bases unmatched: 6. This CDR3 is 15 amino acids long. From germline, CDR1 is SGHTA and CDR2 FQGTGA. The CDR3 nucleotides are TGTGCCAGCAGCCCGACTAGCGGGTATTCAGATACGCAGTATTTT. It encodes CASSPTSGYSDTQYF. Using reference TRBV7-3 and TRBJ2-3 for the parts outside the CDR3, the full variable domain is GAGVSQTPSNKVTEKGKYVELRCDPISGHTALYWYRQSLGQGPEFLIYFQGTGAADDSGLPNDRFFAVRPEGSVSTLKIQRTERGDSAVYLCASSPTSGYSDTQYFGPGTRLTVL.

V gene TRBV7-2 combines with J gene TRBJ2-1; 11 bases match TRBD1. CDR1 is SGHTA, CDR2 FQGNSA, per germline. The CDR3 totals 15 residues. V shed 5 bases, J shed 10 bases, and the junction held 10 bases outside the gene matches. CDR3 amino acids: CASSLRDRGAWEQFF. The CDR3 DNA follows: TGTGCCAGCAGCCTGCGGGACAGGGGGGCATGGGAGCAGTTCTTC.

The V gene is TRBV4-1, the J gene TRBJ2-1; D uncertain. V shed 0 bases and J shed 4 bases, with 19 bases lying between them. Germline assignment: CDR1 MGHRA and CDR2 YSYEKL. CDR3 size: 18 residues. CDR3 loop: CASSQDLRPGPLYNEQFF. In DNA form, the CDR3 reads TGCGCCAGCAGCCAAGACCTACGACCCGGGCCGCTTTACAATGAGCAGTTCTTC.

J is TRBJ2-1 and V is TRBV3-1 (or the pseudogene TRBV3-2); TRBD2 matches 8 bases. The V and J ends lost 4 bases and 2 bases, in that order; junction bases with no gene match: 7. The V gene's germline CDR1 is LGHDT and CDR2 YNNKEL (reference sequence). The CDR3 consists of 16 residues. The CDR3 reads CASSPSPSGPYNEQFF. The CDR3 DNA reads TGTGCCAGCAGCCCTTCCCCTAGCGGGCCCTACAATGAGCAGTTCTTC.

CDR3 sequence: CASSQDSGRIPEKLFF. As DNA, the CDR3 is TGTGCCAGCAGCCAAGATTCGGGCAGGATACCTGAAAAACTGTTTTTT. The rearrangement uses TRBV4-2 and TRBJ1-4; D ambiguous. Trimming removed 0 bases from V and 7 bases from J, with 15 bases in between. Germline V gene lookup returns CDR1 LGHNA and CDR2 YNFKEQ. The CDR3 length is 16 residues.

The genes are TRBV7-9 and TRBJ1-3; D gene uncertain. This CDR3 spans 16 amino acids. V was cut by 5 bases and J by 2 bases, with 16 bases left in between. Germline V gene lookup returns CDR1 SEHNR and CDR2 FQNEAQ (reference sequence). CDR3 in amino acids: CASSPPGTPPGNTIYF. The DNA of the CDR3 is TGTGCCAGCAGCCCCCCAGGTACTCCCCCTGGAAACACCATATATTTT.

The V gene is TRBV5-5, the J gene TRBJ2-7, with D possibly matching TRBD1 (6 bases). This CDR3 is 15 amino acids long. Per germline, CDR1 SGHKS and CDR2 YYEKEE (reference sequence). Trimming removed 0 bases at V and 3 bases at J, with 13 bases between. Here the CDR3 DNA reads TGTGCCAGCAGCTTGGCAGGGGCCACCGTCTACGAGCAGTACTTC. As protein: CASSLAGATVYEQYF.

This chain links TRBV6-4 with TRBJ1-1; 7 nucleotides match TRBD1. Looked up from germline, CDR1 is MRHNA and CDR2 is SNTAGT. V shed 5 bases, J shed 2 bases, and the junction held 8 bases outside the gene matches. CDR3 length equals 15 residues. CDR3 region: CASSSTQGSNTEAFF. The CDR3 DNA is TGTGCCAGCAGTTCCACACAGGGGTCAAACACTGAAGCTTTCTTT.

This sequence joins TRBV15 and TRBJ1-2; unclear D gene. Between the trimmed V and J ends, which lost 3 bases and 5 bases, there was a span of 16 bases. The length of the CDR3 is 15 residues. Looked up from germline, CDR1 is LNHNV and CDR2 is YYDKDF (reference sequence). CDR3 sequence: CATSSGQALEYGYTF. In DNA form, the CDR3 reads TGTGCCACCAGCAGTGGGCAGGCACTGGAGTATGGCTACACCTTC.

The chain is built from TRBV7-8 and TRBJ1-2; 9 bases align to TRBD1. Trimming cost V 1 base and J 7 bases; bases outside gene matches: 4. CDR3 size: 14 residues. CDR1 and CDR2 from the germline V gene are SGHVS and FQNEAQ. The CDR3 is CASSLGGQGGGYTF. The CDR3 nucleotides are TGTGCCAGCAGCTTAGGGGGACAGGGCGGTGGCTACACCTTC.